This T cell receptor (beta chain) derives from a study of blood T cell repertoires in COVID-19. This CDR3 region has 15 residues. V was clipped by 0 bases and J by 6 bases; unmatched bases: 4. The germline V gene encodes CDR1 SGHRS and CDR2 YFSETQ. Some clones are missing from TCRdb's copy, which holds only in-frame ones; the method was immunoSEQ multiplex PCR. Here the sample spans about 71,000 clones, 75% to 90% being singletons. The clonotype originates from a man aged 50 to 59 with active COVID-19. The sequenced material came from peripheral blood. V gene TRBV5-1 combines with J gene TRBJ2-1; 9 nucleotides match TRBD2. Here the CDR3 reads CASSLVGLATNEQFF. CDR3 coding DNA: TGCGCCAGCAGCTTGGTCGGACTAGCGACCAATGAGCAGTTCTTC.